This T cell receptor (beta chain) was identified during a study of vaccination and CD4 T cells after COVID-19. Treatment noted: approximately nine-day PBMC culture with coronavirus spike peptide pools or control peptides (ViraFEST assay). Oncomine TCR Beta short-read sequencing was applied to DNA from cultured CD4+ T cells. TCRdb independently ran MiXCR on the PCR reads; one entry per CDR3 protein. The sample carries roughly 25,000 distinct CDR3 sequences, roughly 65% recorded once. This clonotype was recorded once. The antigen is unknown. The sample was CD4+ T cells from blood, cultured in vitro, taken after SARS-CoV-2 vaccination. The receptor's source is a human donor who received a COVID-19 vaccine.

The CDR3 region has the DNA TGTGCCACCAGCAGAACCTACGAGCAGTACTTC. Translated, it gives CATSRTYEQYF. This rearrangement joins TRBV15 to TRBJ2-7; D unresolved. CDR1 and CDR2 from the germline V gene are LNHNV and YYDKDF (reference sequence). The CDR3 covers 11 residues. Between the trimmed V and J ends, which lost 2 bases and 2 bases, there was a span of 1 base.